The clone carrying this T cell receptor (beta chain) has more than one count but fewer than ten. This specimen comes from a study of blood T cell repertoires in COVID-19. At the level of the study: Acute and convalescent COVID-19 specimens originated in the United States, Italy and Spain. The cDNA or gDNA used as material had been derived from T cells, B-cell-depleted T cells, or PBMCs.

Trimming took off 7 bases at V and 2 bases at J, with 12 bases between the two ends. Per the germline V gene, CDR1 is SGHVS and CDR2 is FNYEAQ. This CDR3 region has 13 residues. As processed by the authors: Estimation of nucleated cell counts relied on the amplification of reference gene primers. Here immunoSEQ multiplex PCR was the method, and the copy in TCRdb shows in-frame clones only, minus some. V, J and clone size derive from that table, while D and trimming were established from the DNA sequence. The sample has some 200,000 clones, approximately 84% seen once. The genes are TRBV7-6 and TRBJ2-7; no reliable D call. The TCR originated in a woman in her forties or fifties with active or convalescent COVID-19. Sequencing used peripheral blood. The CDR3: CASTKGTAYEQYF. CDR3 sequence (DNA): TGTGCCAGCACTAAAGGCACAGCCTACGAGCAGTACTTC.